The rows below give T cell receptor beta chains drawn from one sample of a study of OX40 agonist ivuxolimab in advanced cancers. Generated by immunoSEQ multiplex PCR, the TCRdb table keeps only in-frame clones and is missing some. The sample lists roughly 64,000 clones, approximately 78% occurring once. Sequencing used CD4+ or CD8+ T cells sorted from blood, obtained in a trial of the OX40 agonist ivuxolimab. The origin of the receptors is an adult with an advanced solid tumor such as melanoma, head and neck, liver or kidney cancer. Both conserved end residues are trimmed from each CDR3. The order of the fields is J gene, V gene, CDR3 protein.

TRBJ1-2 TRBV5-1 ASSLAGPLNYGYT
TRBJ1-1 TRBV30 AWSLNRATEAF
TRBJ2-3 TRBV7-6 ASSSRQGSTDTQY
TRBJ1-2 TRBV19 ASSIVGAVYGYT
TRBJ1-1 TRBV28 ASSPWGPLNTEAF
TRBJ2-5 TRBV5-1 ASRRVTQETQY
TRBJ1-1 TRBV2 ASRADGWPEAF
TRBJ1-2 TRBV6-6 ASSPSGGLNGYT
TRBJ1-4 TRBV5-8 ASSQGTGFEKLF
TRBJ1-3 TRBV9 ASSDRDAGNTIY
TRBJ2-4 TRBV10-1 ASSDGGAKNIQY
TRBJ2-2 TRBV11-3 ASSYRGTGELF
TRBJ1-1 TRBV4-1 ASSLKEGGSEAF
TRBJ2-7 TRBV4-1 ASSQRARVHEQY